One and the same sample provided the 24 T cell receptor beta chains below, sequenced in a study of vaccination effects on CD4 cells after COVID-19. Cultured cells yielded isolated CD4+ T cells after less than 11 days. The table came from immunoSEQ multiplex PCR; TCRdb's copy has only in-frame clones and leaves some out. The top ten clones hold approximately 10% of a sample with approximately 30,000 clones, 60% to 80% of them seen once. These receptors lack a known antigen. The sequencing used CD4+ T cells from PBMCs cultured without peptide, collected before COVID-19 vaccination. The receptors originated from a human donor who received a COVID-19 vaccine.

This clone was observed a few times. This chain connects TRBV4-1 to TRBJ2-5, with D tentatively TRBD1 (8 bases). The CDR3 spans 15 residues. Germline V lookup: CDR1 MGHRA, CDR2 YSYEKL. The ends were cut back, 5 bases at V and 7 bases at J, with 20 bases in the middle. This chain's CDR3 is CASSARTTGEGTQYF. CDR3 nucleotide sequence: TGCGCCAGCAGCGCACGGACGACAGGGGAGGGGACCCAGTACTTC.

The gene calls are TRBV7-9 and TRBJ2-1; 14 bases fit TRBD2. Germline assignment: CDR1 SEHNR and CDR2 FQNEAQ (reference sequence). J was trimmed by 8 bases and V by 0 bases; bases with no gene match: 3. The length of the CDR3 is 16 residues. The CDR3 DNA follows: TGTGCCAGCAGCTTAGCGGGGACTAGCGGGAGCTATGAGCAGTTCTTC. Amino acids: CASSLAGTSGSYEQFF. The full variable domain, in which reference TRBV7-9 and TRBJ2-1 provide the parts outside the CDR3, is DTGVSQNPRHKITKRGQNVTFRCDPISEHNRLYWYRQTLGQGPEFLTYFQNEAQLEKSRLLSDRFSAERPKGSFSTLEIQRTEQGDSAMYLCASSLAGTSGSYEQFFGPGTRLTVL.

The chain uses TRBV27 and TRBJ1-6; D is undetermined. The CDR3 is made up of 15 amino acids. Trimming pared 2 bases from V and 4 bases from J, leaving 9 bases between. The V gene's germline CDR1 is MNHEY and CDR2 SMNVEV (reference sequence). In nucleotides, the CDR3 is TGTGCCAGCAGTTTAGGTGCTAGTTATAATTCACCCCTCCACTTT. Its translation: CASSLGASYNSPLHF.

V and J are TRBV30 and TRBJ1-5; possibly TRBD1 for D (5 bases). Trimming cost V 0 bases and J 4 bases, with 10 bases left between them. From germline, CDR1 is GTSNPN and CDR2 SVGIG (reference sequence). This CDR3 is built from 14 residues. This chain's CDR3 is CAWSVGEWNQPQHF. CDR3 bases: TGTGCCTGGAGTGTAGGGGAGTGGAATCAGCCCCAGCATTTT. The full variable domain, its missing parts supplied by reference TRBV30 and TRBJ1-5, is SQTIHQWPATLVQPVGSPLSLECTVEGTSNPNLYWYRQAAGRGLQLLFYSVGIGQISSEVPQNLSASRPQDRQFILSSKKLLLSDSGFYLCAWSVGEWNQPQHFGDGTRLSIL.

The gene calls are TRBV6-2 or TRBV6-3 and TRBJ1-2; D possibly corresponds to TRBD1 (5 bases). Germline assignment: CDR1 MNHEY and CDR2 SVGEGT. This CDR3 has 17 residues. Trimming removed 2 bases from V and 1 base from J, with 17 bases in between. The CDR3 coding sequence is TGTGCCAGCAGTTACATTCTGGGGGACCCCCGTAACTATGGCTACACCTTC. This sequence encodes CASSYILGDPRNYGYTF.

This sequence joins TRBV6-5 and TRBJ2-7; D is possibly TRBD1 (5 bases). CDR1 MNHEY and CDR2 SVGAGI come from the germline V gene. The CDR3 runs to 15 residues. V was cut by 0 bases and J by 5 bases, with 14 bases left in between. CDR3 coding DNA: TGTGCCAGCAGTTACTCAAGGGGTCTTGCCCACGAGCAGTACTTC. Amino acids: CASSYSRGLAHEQYF.

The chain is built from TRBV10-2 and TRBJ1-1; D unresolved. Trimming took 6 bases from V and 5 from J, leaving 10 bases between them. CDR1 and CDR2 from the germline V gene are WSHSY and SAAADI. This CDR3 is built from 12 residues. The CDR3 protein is CASSWGSTEAFF. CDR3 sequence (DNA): TGCGCCAGCAGCTGGGGAAGTACTGAAGCTTTCTTT.

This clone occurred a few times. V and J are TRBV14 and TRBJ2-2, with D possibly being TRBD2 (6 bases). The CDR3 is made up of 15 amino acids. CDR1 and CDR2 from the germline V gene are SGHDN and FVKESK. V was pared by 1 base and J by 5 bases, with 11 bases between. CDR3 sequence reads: CASSQALGSTGELFF. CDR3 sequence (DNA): TGTGCCAGCAGCCAAGCTCTCGGGAGTACCGGGGAGCTGTTTTTT.

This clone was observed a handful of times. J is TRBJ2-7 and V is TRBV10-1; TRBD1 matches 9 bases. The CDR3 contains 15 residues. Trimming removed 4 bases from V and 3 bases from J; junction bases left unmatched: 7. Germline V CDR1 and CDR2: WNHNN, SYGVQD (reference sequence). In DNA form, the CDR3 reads TGCGCCAGCAGTGCCCCCAAGGACAGGGGCTACGAGCAGTACTTC. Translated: CASSAPKDRGYEQYF.

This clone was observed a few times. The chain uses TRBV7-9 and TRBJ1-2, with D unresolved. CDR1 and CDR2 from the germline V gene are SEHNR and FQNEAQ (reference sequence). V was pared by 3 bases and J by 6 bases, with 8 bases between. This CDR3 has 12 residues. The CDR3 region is CASSLASHGYTF. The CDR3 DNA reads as TGTGCCAGCAGCTTGGCAAGTCATGGCTACACCTTC.

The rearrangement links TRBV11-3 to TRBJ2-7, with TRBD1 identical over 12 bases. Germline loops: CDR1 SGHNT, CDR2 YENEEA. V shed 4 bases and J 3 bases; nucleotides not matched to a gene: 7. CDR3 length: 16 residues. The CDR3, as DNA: TGTGCCAGCAGCTACGGGACAGGGGGCTATGGCTACGAGCAGTACTTC. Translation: CASSYGTGGYGYEQYF.

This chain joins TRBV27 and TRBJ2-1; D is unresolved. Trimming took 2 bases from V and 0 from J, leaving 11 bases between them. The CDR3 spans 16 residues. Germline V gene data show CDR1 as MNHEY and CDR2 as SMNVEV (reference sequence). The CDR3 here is CASSLGLPSSYNEQFF. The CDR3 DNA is TGTGCCAGCAGTTTAGGCCTTCCGAGCTCCTACAATGAGCAGTTCTTC.

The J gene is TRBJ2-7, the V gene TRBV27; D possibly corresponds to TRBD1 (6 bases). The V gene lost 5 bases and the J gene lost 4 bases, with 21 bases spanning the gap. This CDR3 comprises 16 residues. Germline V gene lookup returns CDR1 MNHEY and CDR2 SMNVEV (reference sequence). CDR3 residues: CASSPAGARGWYEQYF. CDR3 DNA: TGTGCCAGCAGTCCTGCCGGGGCCAGGGGTTGGTACGAGCAGTACTTC.

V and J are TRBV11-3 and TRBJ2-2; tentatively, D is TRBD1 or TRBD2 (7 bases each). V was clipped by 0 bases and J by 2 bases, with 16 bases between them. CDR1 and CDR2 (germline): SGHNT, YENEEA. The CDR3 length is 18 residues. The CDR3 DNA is TGTGCCAGCAGCTTAGATCAGGGGGGGACCCTAAACACCGGGGAGCTGTTTTTT. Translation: CASSLDQGGTLNTGELFF. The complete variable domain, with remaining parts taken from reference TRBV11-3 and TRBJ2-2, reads EAGVVQSPRYKIIEKKQPVAFWCNPISGHNTLYWYLQNLGQGPELLIRYENEEAVDDSQLPKDRFSAERLKGVDSTLKIQPAELGDSAVYLCASSLDQGGTLNTGELFFGEGSRLTVL.

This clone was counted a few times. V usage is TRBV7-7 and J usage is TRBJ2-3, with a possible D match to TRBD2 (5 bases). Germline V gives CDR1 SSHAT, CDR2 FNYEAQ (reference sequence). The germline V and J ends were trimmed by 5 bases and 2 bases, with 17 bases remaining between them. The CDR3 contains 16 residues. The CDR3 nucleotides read TGTGCCAGCAGCCCAGGCCGGACTGTCGCCACAGATACGCAGTATTTT. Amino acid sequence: CASSPGRTVATDTQYF.

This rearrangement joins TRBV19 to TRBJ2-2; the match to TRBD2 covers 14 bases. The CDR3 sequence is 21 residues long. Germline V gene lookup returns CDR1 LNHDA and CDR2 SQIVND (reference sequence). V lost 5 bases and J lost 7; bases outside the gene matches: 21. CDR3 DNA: TGTGCCAGTAGTTTTTTTCCCCTGACTAGCGGGGGGGCCAGTTCGGGCGGGGAGCTGTTTTTT. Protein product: CASSFFPLTSGGASSGGELFF.

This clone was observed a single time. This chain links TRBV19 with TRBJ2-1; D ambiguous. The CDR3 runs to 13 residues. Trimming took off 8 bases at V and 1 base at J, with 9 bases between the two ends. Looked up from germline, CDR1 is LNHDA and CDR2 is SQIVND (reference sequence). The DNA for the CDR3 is TGTGCCAGTTCAGGCGGTTCCTACAATGAGCAGTTCTTC. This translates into CASSGGSYNEQFF.

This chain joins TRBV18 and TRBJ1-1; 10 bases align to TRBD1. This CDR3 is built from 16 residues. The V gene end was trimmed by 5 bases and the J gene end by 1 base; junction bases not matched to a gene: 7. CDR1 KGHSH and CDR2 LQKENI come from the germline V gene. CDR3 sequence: CASSMTGGASNTEAFF. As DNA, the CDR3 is TGTGCCAGCTCAATGACAGGGGGCGCGTCGAACACTGAAGCTTTCTTT.

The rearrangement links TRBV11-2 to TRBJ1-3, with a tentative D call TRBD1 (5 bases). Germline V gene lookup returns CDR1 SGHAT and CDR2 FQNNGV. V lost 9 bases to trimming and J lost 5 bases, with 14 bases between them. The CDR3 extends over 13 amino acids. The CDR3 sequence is CASHSGGRNTIYF. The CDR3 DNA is TGTGCCAGTCACTCGGGGGGAAGAAACACCATATATTTT. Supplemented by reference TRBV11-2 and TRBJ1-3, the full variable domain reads EAGVAQSPRYKIIEKRQSVAFWCNPISGHATLYWYQQILGQGPKLLIQFQNNGVVDDSQLPKDRFSAERLKGVDSTLKIQPAKLEDSAVYLCASHSGGRNTIYFGEGSWLTVV.

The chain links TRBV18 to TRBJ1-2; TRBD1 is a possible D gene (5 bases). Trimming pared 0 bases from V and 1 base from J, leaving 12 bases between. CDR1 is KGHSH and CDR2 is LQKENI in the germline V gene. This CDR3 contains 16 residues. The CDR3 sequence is CASSPPGLGGNYGYTF. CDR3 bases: TGTGCCAGCTCACCACCAGGGCTGGGGGGTAACTATGGCTACACCTTC.

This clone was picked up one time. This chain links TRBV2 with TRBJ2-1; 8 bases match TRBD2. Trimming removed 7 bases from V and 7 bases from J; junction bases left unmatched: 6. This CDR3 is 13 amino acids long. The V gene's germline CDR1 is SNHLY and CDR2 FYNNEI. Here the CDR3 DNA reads TGTGCCAGCATGAGCGGGAGCTTAAATGAGCAGTTCTTC. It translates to CASMSGSLNEQFF.

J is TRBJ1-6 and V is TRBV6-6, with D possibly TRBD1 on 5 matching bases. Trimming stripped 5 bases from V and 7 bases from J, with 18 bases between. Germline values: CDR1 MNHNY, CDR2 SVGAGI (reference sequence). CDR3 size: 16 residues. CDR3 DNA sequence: TGTGCCAGCAGTGCCAGCCCAGGGTACGGGAATTCACCCCTCCACTTT. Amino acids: CASSASPGYGNSPLHF.

CDR3 loop: CASSLAGDSNEQFF. The CDR3 DNA sequence: TGTGCCAGCAGTCTAGCGGGAGATAGCAATGAGCAGTTCTTC. The rearrangement links TRBV6-4 to TRBJ2-1; TRBD2 matches 10 bases. This CDR3 has 14 residues. Trimming cost V 5 bases and J 6 bases; bases outside gene matches: 4. Germline V CDR1 and CDR2: MRHNA, SNTAGT.

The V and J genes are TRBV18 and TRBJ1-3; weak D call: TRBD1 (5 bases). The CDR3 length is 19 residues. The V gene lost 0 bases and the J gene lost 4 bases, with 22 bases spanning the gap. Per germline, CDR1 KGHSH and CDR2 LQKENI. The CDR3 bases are TGTGCCAGCTCACCACCTTTTCGCGCGGGGCAGGGAAAGGGAAACACCATATATTTT. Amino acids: CASSPPFRAGQGKGNTIYF.